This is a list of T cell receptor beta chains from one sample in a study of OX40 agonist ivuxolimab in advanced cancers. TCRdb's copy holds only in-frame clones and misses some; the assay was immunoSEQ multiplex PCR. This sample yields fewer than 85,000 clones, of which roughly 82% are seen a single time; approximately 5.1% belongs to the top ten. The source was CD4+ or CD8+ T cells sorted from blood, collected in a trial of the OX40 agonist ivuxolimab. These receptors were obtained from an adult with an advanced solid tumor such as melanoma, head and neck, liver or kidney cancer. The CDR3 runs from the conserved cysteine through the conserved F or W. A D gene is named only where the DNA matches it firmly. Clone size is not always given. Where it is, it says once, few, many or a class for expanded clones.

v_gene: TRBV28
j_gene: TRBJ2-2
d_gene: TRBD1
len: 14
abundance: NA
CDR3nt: TGTGCCAGCAGTCCAGGACAGGGTGTGGGGGAGCTGTTTTTT
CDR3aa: CASSPGQGVGELFF

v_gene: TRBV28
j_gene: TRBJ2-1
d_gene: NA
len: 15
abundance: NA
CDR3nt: TGTGCCAGCAGCCCTCGTCTCAGGGTGGCCAATGAGCAGTTCTTC
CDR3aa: CASSPRLRVANEQFF

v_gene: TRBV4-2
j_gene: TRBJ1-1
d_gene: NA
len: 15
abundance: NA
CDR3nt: TGTGCCAGCAGCCGTCAGGGCGTGATGAACACTGAAGCTTTCTTT
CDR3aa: CASSRQGVMNTEAFF

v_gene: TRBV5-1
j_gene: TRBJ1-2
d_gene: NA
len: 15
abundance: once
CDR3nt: TGCGCCAGCAGCCGATCGGGGGGCAACGTCGATGGCTACACCTTC
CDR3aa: CASSRSGGNVDGYTF

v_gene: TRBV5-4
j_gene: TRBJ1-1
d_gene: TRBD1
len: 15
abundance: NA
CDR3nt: TGTGCCAGCAGCGCGGGACAGCGACTGAACACTGAAGCTTTCTTT
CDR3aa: CASSAGQRLNTEAFF

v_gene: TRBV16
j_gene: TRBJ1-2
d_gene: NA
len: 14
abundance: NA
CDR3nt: TGTGCCAGCAGCCAATATGTCAGCGGCTATGGCTACACCTTC
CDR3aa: CASSQYVSGYGYTF

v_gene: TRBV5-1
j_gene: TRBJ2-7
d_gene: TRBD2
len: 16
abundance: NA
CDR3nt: TGCGCCAGCAGCCCGGGGGGGTCAGACAGCGGGCTAAAGCAGTACTTC
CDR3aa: CASSPGGSDSGLKQYF

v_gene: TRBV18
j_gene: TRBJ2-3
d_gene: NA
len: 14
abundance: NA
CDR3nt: TGTGCCAGCTCACTCCAAGCCGCCACAGATACGCAGTATTTT
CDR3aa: CASSLQAATDTQYF

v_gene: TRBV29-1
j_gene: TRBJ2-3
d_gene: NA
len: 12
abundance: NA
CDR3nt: TGCAGCGTTGAAAGGGGCACAGATACGCAGTATTTT
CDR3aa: CSVERGTDTQYF

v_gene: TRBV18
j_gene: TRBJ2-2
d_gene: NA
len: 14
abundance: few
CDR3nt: TGTGCCAGCTCACCACCGACGGACACCGGGGAGCTGTTTTTT
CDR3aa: CASSPPTDTGELFF

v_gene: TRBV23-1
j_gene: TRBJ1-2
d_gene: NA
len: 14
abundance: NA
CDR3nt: TGCGCCAGCAGTCGGGGGGCCGGCCCTGGTGGCTACACCTTC
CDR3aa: CASSRGAGPGGYTF

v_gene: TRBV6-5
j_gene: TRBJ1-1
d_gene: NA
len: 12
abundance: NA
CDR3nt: TGTGCCAGCAGTTTACAGGGCATTGAAGCTTTCTTT
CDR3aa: CASSLQGIEAFF

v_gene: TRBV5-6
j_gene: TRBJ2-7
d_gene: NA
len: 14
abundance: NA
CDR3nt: TGTGCCAGCAGCCGATCGACAGATTCCTACGAGCAGTACTTC
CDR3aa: CASSRSTDSYEQYF

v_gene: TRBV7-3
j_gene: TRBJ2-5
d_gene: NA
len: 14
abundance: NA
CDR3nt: TGTGCCAGCAGCCGAAGGAGGGGAAAAGAGACCCAGTACTTC
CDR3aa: CASSRRRGKETQYF

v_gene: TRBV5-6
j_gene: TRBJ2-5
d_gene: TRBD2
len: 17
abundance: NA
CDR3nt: TGTGCCAGCAGCTTGGCAAGAGGACTAGCGGCGGCGGAGGCCCAGTACTTC
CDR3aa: CASSLARGLAAAEAQYF

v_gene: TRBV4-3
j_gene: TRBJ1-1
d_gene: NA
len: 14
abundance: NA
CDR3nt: TGCGCCAGCAGCCAAACAGGGTTAGGCACTGAAGCTTTCTTT
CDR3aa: CASSQTGLGTEAFF

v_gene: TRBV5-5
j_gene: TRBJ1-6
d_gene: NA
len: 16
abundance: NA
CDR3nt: TGTGCCAGCAGCTTGGGGTATGACTCCTATAATTCACCCCTCCACTTT
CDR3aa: CASSLGYDSYNSPLHF

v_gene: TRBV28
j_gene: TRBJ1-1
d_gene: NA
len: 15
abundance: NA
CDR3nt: TGTGCCAGCAAACTTGGGGCGAGTGGGTGGACTGAAGCTTTCTTT
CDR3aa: CASKLGASGWTEAFF

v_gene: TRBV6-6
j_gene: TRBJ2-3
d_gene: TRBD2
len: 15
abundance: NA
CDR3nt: TGTGCCAGCAGTTACTATCGGGGGGGAGCAGATACGCAGTATTTT
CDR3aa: CASSYYRGGADTQYF

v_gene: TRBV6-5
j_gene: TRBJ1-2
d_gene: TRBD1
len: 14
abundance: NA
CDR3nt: TGTGCCAGCAGATCTATGGACAGGGGTTATGGCTACACCTTC
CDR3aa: CASRSMDRGYGYTF

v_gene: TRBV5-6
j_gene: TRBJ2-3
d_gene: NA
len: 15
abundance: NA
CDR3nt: TGTGCCAGCAGCTCGTCGTGGGGTTTGACAGATACGCAGTATTTT
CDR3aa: CASSSSWGLTDTQYF

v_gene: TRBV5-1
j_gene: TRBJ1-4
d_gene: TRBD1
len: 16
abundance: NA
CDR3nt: TGCGCCAGCAGCCCCTTCGGACAGGGAACTAATGAAAAACTGTTTTTT
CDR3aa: CASSPFGQGTNEKLFF

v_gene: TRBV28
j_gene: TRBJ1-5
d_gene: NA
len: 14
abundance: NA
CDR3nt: TGTGCCAGCAGTTCACACGAAAGCCATCAGCCCCAGCATTTT
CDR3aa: CASSSHESHQPQHF

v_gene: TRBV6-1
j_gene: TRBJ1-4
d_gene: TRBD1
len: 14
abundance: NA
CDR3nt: TGTGCCAGCAGACTTACAGGGGCAAATGAAAAACTGTTTTTT
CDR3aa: CASRLTGANEKLFF

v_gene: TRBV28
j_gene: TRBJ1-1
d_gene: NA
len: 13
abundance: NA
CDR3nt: TGTGCCAGCAGTTTTTCAGCTGGCACCGAAGCTTTCTTT
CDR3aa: CASSFSAGTEAFF

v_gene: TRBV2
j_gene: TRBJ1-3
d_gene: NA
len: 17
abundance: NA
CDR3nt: TGTGCCAGCAGTCTTCCGGGCCCCGAAAGGGCTGGAAACACCATATATTTT
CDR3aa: CASSLPGPERAGNTIYF

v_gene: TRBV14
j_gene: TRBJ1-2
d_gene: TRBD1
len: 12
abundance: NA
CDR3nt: TGTGCCAGCAGTCGGGACAGGAATGGCTACACCTTC
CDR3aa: CASSRDRNGYTF

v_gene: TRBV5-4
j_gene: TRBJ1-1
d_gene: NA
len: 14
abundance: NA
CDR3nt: TGTGCCAGCAGCGTTGGAGAGAGTGGGACTGAAGCTTTCTTT
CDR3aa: CASSVGESGTEAFF